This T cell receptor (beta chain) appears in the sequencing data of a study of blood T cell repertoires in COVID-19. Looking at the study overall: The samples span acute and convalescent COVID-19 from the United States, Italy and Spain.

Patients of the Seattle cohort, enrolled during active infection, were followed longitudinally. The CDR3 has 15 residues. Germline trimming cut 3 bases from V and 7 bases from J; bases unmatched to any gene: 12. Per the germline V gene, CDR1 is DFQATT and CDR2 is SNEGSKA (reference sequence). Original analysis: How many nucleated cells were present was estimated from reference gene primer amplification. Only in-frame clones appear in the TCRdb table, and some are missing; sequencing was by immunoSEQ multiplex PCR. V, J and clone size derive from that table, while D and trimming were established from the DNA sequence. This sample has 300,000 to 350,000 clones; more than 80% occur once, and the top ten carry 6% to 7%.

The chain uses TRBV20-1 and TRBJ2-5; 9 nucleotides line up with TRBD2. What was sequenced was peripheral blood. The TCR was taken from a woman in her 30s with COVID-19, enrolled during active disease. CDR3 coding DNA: TGCAGTGCTAGTTCCCTAGCGGGGACCCGGGGGACCCAGTACTTC. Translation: CSASSLAGTRGTQYF.